This T cell receptor beta chain was sequenced during a study of T-cell memory formation after mild COVID-19. The overall study: In these data, TCR clusters were largely donor specific. General study results and limits: The authors left the SARS-CoV-2 specificity of second-wave clones peaking on day 37 unconfirmed. Balance between CD4 and CD8 was seen in clones contracting day 15 to 85, and a CD4+ lean was seen in later expanders. Some SARS-CoV-2-responding clones were already detected in memory before infection.

This CDR3 is 13 amino acids long. Germline-derived CDR1 and CDR2 are SQVTM and ANQGSEA. Trimming cost V 7 bases and J 6 bases; bases outside gene matches: 11. Concerning this clonotype itself: The antigen is unknown.

MiXCR, applied by TCRdb to the 5' RACE reads, yields one record per CDR3 protein. The data contain roughly 410,000 distinct CDR3 sequences, approximately 24% of them seen just once; the ten biggest clones take up around 9%. This chain links TRBV29-1 with TRBJ2-7; 8 nucleotides match TRBD1. The material sequenced was PBMCs or a T cell subset sorted from them (not recorded which). This TCR came from an adult woman who had mild COVID-19 (a few samples of this study predate the infection). Cell type and time point are not known. The CDR3 coding sequence is TGCAGCGCATGGACAGGGATAACTTCCGAGCAGTACTTC. This encodes CSAWTGITSEQYF.